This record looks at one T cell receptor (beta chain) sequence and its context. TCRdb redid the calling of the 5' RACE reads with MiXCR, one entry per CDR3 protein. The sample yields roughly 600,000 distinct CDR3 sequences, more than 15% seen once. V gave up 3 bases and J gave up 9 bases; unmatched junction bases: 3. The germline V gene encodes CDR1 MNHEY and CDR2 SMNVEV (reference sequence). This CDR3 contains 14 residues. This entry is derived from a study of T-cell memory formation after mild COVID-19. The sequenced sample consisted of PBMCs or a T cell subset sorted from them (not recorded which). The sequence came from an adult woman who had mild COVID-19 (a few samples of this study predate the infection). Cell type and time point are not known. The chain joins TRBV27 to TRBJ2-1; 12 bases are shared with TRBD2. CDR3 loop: CASSFLAGGSEQFF. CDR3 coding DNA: TGTGCCAGCAGTTTCCTAGCGGGAGGGAGTGAGCAGTTCTTC.